The present T cell receptor beta chain was sequenced within a study of T cells after yellow fever vaccination. Germline loops: CDR1 DFQATT, CDR2 SNEGSKA (reference sequence). CDR3 length: 14 amino acids. V lost 1 base to trimming and J lost 4 bases; unmatched junction nucleotides: 5. TCRdb reprocessed the 5' RACE reads via MiXCR and lists one record per CDR3 protein. The repertoire holds a few hundred thousand distinct CDR3 sequences, with about a sixth as singletons. Sequences were derived from PBMCs, sampled about 5 days after the first yellow fever vaccination. V usage is TRBV20-1 and J usage is TRBJ2-7; 9 bases map to TRBD2. The sequence came from a man between 18 and 35 years old who received the YFV17D yellow fever vaccine. The CDR3, as DNA: TGCAGTGCTAGAGTCGGTAGCGGGGGTTACGAGCAGTACTTC. Encoded protein: CSARVGSGGYEQYF.